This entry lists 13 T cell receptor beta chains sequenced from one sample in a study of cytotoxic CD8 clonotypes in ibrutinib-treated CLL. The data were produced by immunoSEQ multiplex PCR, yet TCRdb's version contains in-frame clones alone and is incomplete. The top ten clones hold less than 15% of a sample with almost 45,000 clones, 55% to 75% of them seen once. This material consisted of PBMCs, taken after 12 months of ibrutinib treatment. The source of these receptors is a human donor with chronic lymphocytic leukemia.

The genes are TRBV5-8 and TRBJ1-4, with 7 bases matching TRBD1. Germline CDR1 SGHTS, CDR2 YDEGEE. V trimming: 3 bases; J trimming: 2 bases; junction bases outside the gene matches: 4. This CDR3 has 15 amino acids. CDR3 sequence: CASSSRQGTNEKLFF. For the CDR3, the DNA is TGTGCCAGCAGCTCCCGACAGGGTACTAATGAAAAACTGTTTTTT. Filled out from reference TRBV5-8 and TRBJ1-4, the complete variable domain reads EAGVTQSPTHLIKTRGQQATLRCSPISGHTSVYWYQQALGLGLQFLLWYDEGEERNRGNFPPRFSGRQFPNYSSELNVNALELEDSALYLCASSSRQGTNEKLFFGSGTQLSVL.

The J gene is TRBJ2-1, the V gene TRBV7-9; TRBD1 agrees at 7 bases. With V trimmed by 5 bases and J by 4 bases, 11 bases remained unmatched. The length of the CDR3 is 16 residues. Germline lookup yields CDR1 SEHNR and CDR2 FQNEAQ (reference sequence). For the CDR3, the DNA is TGTGCCAGCAGCCGTCAGACAGGGAATATATACAATGAGCAGTTCTTC. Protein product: CASSRQTGNIYNEQFF.

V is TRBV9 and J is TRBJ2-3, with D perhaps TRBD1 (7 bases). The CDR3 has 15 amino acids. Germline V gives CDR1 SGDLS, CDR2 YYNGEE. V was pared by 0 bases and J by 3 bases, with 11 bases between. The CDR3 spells CASSVGAGGTDTQYF. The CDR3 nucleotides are TGTGCCAGCAGCGTAGGAGCAGGGGGGACAGATACGCAGTATTTT.

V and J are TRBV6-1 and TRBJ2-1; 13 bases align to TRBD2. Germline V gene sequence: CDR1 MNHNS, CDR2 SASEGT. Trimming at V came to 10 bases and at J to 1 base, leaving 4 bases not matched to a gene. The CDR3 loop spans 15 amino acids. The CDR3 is CAIRTSGRSYNEQFF. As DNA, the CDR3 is TGTGCCATCCGGACTAGCGGGAGATCCTACAATGAGCAGTTCTTC.

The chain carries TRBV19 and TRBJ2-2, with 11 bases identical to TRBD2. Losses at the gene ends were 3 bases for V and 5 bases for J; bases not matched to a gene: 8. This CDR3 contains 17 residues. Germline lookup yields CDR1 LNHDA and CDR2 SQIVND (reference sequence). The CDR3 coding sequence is TGTGCCAGTAGTATGAATAGCGGGAGGGGAAGTACCGGGGAGCTGTTTTTT. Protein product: CASSMNSGRGSTGELFF.

This CDR3 reads CASRQQGGYQETQYF. CDR3 sequence (DNA): TGTGCCAGCAGGCAACAGGGCGGGTACCAAGAGACCCAGTACTTC. The gene calls are TRBV6-6 and TRBJ2-5, with D tentatively TRBD1 (6 bases). This CDR3 is 15 amino acids long. CDR1 and CDR2 (germline): MNHNY, SVGAGI (reference sequence). V was trimmed by 6 bases and J by 0 bases, leaving 14 bases between them.

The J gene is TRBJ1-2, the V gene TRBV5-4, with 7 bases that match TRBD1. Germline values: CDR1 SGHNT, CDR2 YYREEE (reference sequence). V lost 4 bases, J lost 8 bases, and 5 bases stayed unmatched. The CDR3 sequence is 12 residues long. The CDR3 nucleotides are TGTGCCAGCAGCCCAGACAGGGTAGGCTACACCTTC. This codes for CASSPDRVGYTF.

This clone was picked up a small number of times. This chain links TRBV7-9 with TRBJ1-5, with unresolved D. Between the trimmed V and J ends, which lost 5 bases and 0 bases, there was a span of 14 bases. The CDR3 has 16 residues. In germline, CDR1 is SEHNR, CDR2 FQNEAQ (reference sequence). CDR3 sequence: CASSLSSGHSNQPQHF. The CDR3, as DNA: TGTGCCAGCAGCCTCTCATCCGGGCATAGCAATCAGCCCCAGCATTTT.

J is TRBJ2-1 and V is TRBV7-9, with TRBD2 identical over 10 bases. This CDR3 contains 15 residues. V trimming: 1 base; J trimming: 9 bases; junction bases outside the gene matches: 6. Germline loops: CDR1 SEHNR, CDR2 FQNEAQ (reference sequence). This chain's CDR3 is CASSLVLAGGIEQFF. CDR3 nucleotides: TGTGCCAGCAGCTTAGTGTTAGCGGGAGGAATTGAGCAGTTCTTC.

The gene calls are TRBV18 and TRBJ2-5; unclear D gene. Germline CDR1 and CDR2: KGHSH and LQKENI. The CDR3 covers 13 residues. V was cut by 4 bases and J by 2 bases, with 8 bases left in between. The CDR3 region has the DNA TGTGCCAGCTCACAACTCCAGCAAGAGACCCAGTACTTC. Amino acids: CASSQLQQETQYF.

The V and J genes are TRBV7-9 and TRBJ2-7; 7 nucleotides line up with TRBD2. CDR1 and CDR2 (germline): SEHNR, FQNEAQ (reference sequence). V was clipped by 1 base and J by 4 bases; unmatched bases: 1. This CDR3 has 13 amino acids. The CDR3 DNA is TGTGCCAGCAGCTTAGGGGAGGGGTACGAGCAGTACTTC. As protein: CASSLGEGYEQYF.

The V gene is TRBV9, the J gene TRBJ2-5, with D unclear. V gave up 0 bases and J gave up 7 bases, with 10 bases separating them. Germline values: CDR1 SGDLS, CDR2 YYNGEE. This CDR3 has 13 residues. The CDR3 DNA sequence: TGTGCCAGCAGCGTAGAAGTCCTCGGGACCCAGTACTTC. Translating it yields CASSVEVLGTQYF. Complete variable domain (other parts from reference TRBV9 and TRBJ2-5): DSGVTQTPKHLITATGQRVTLRCSPRSGDLSVYWYQQSLDQGLQFLIQYYNGEERAKGNILERFSAQQFPDLHSELNLSSLELGDSALYFCASSVEVLGTQYFGPGTRLLVL.

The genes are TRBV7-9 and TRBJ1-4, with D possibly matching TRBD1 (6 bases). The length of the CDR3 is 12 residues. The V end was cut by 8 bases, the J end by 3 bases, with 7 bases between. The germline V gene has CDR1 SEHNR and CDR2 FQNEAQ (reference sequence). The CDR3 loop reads CASGGSNEKLFF. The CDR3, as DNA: TGTGCCAGCGGGGGCTCTAATGAAAAACTGTTTTTT.